This TCR beta chain was captured in a study of blood T cell repertoires in COVID-19. The V and J ends lost 6 bases and 8 bases respectively, with 10 bases between them. CDR1 SQVTM and CDR2 ANQGSEA come from the germline V gene. The CDR3 consists of 10 residues. As originally analysed: Amplifying reference gene primers gave estimates of nucleated cell counts. Only in-frame clones appear in the TCRdb table, and some are missing; sequencing was by immunoSEQ multiplex PCR. That table is the source of V, J and clone size, and D and trimming were worked out from the DNA. The sample carries 50,000 to 60,000 clones, approximately 84% recorded once.

The origin of this receptor is a man at least 80 years old with COVID-19, enrolled during active disease. Material for sequencing was peripheral blood. The chain uses TRBV29-1 and TRBJ1-2; no clear D gene. The CDR3 nucleotides read TGCAGCGTGGCAGGAGGAGGCTACACCTTC. Translated: CSVAGGGYTF.